This T cell receptor (beta chain) was documented in a study of blood T cell repertoires in COVID-19. Study-wide context: PBMCs, B-cell-depleted T cells, or T cells provided the cDNA or gDNA that made up the material.

Profiling relied on immunoSEQ multiplex PCR, and the TCRdb table lists in-frame clones only, not all of them. The sample carries roughly 200,000 clones, 84% recorded once. The sample holds a few counts of this clone. Donors were grouped by their self-reported clinical history. The sample was PBMCs or T cells enriched from blood (not recorded which). The receptor's source is a woman between 25 and 40 years old who had been exposed to COVID-19.

In DNA, the CDR3 is TGCAGCGTTGTGGTCGGGGGAACGGCTTTCTTT. Translation gives CSVVVGGTAFF. The chain employs TRBV29-1 and TRBJ1-1; maybe TRBD1 (5 bases). This CDR3 contains 11 residues. From germline, CDR1 is SQVTM and CDR2 ANQGSEA. V lost 4 bases, J lost 11 bases, and 14 bases lay in between.